A single sample is the source of the 27 T cell receptor beta chains below, sequenced in a study of cytomegalovirus exposure and HLA in healthy donors. Primers for the PCR totalled 60 Vbeta and 13 Jbeta. Repertoires were generated with immunoSEQ multiplex PCR, while TCRdb's copy carries only in-frame clones and drops some. The repertoire includes hundreds of thousands of clones, roughly 83% of them detected once, and more than 0.6% sits in the top ten. The material sequenced was PBMCs. These receptors all stem from a boy younger than 10 in good health and CMV-seronegative.

V usage is TRBV19 and J usage is TRBJ2-6; unclear D gene. Germline V CDR1 and CDR2: LNHDA, SQIVND (reference sequence). The germline V and J ends were trimmed by 2 bases and 0 bases, with 11 bases remaining between them. The length of the CDR3 is 17 residues. Here the CDR3 reads CASSILHRSSGANVLTF. CDR3 in DNA: TGTGCCAGTAGTATACTCCACCGCAGCTCTGGGGCCAACGTCCTGACTTTC.

The chain employs TRBV2 and TRBJ1-1; 8 positions agree with TRBD1. The V and J ends lost 5 bases and 6 bases, in that order; junction bases with no gene match: 11. The length of the CDR3 is 15 residues. Per germline, CDR1 SNHLY and CDR2 FYNNEI. The CDR3 loop reads CASSSPTGGVSEAFF. CDR3 nucleotides: TGTGCCAGCAGTTCCCCCACAGGGGGAGTTTCTGAAGCTTTCTTT.

The chain has TRBV30 and TRBJ1-1; tentative D call: TRBD1 (6 bases). V lost 5 bases and J lost 10, with 26 bases in between. CDR1 is GTSNPN and CDR2 is SVGIG in the germline V gene (reference sequence). The CDR3 covers 15 residues. The CDR3 DNA is TGTGCCTGGGCTACCAATCGGGTACTGAGGGGGGGAGCTTTCTTT. Its protein is CAWATNRVLRGGAFF.

This sequence joins TRBV6-1 and TRBJ1-2; 7 bases align to TRBD1. Germline CDR1 and CDR2: MNHNS and SASEGT. The CDR3 length is 14 residues. V was clipped by 4 bases and J by 3 bases; unmatched bases: 5. The CDR3 nucleotides are TGTGCCAGCAGTGGATTGGGACAGCACTATGGCTACACCTTC. It encodes CASSGLGQHYGYTF.

The chain couples TRBV15 to TRBJ1-4, with 7 bases fitting TRBD1. V lost 3 bases to trimming and J lost 7 bases; unmatched junction nucleotides: 11. This CDR3 is built from 16 residues. The germline V gene has CDR1 LNHNV and CDR2 YYDKDF (reference sequence). CDR3 region: CATSRGRTGAGEKLFF. CDR3 nucleotides: TGTGCCACCAGCAGGGGCAGAACAGGGGCAGGTGAAAAACTGTTTTTT.

The rearrangement joins TRBV27 to TRBJ1-5, with D possibly TRBD1 on 5 matching bases. V lost 8 bases to trimming and J lost 3 bases, with 14 bases between them. CDR1 is MNHEY and CDR2 is SMNVEV in the germline V gene (reference sequence). This CDR3 is 14 amino acids long. Written as DNA, the CDR3 is TGTGCCAGCCGATCGGGACTCTCCAATCAGCCCCAGCATTTT. It encodes CASRSGLSNQPQHF.

The genes are TRBV16 and TRBJ1-5; D is unresolved. Germline-derived CDR1 and CDR2 are KGHSY and FQNENV. This CDR3 is 16 amino acids long. Trimming cost V 0 bases and J 4 bases, with 13 bases left between them. As DNA, the CDR3 is TGTGCCAGCAGCCAATCTGGGCCCATTGCAAATCAGCCCCAGCATTTT. Protein: CASSQSGPIANQPQHF.

The CDR3 spells CSVAPEGREGTGELFF. The CDR3 bases are TGCAGCGTTGCCCCGGAGGGGCGGGAGGGGACCGGGGAGCTGTTTTTT. The V and J genes are TRBV29-1 and TRBJ2-2; 9 bases are a match to TRBD2. The junction had 11 bases not matched to a gene; V was cut back by 4 bases and J by 5 bases. The CDR3 has 16 amino acids. Per germline, CDR1 SQVTM and CDR2 ANQGSEA.

The chain couples TRBV29-1 to TRBJ2-1; tentatively, D is TRBD1 (6 bases). V dropped 0 bases and J dropped 7 bases, with 16 bases sitting between them. This CDR3 has 15 residues. CDR1 is SQVTM and CDR2 is ANQGSEA in the germline V gene. Here the CDR3 reads CSVEDGWGRANEQFF. The CDR3 coding sequence is TGCAGCGTTGAAGATGGCTGGGGGCGAGCGAATGAGCAGTTCTTC.

With regard to this clone: The sample has other DNA sequences that encode this CDR3 too. The chain couples TRBV20-1 to TRBJ1-1; D is unresolved. V was clipped by 5 bases and J by 0 bases, with 4 bases between them. The CDR3 contains 11 residues. Germline V lookup: CDR1 DFQATT, CDR2 SNEGSKA (reference sequence). CDR3 sequence: CSALLNTEAFF. The CDR3 region has the DNA TGCAGTGCTCTCTTGAACACTGAAGCTTTCTTT.

This clone was counted a few times. The chain carries TRBV6-5 and TRBJ2-7; 7 bases match TRBD1. The CDR3 has 13 amino acids. With 4 bases clipped from V and 6 bases from J, the junction kept 6 bases outside the gene matches. CDR1 and CDR2 (germline): MNHEY, SVGAGI. CDR3 region: CASSSTGPSEQYF. The CDR3, as DNA: TGTGCCAGCAGTTCGACAGGGCCGAGCGAGCAGTACTTC.

CDR3 region: CASSARGGSGEQYF. CDR3 DNA sequence: TGCGCCAGCAGCGCACGCGGGGGCAGCGGCGAGCAGTACTTC. This chain uses TRBV5-1 with TRBJ2-7, with D perhaps matching TRBD2 (7 bases). This CDR3 region has 14 residues. CDR1 SGHRS and CDR2 YFSETQ come from the germline V gene. V lost 4 bases and J 6 bases, leaving 17 bases between the germline ends.

This chain connects TRBV5-1 to TRBJ2-1; 7 positions agree with TRBD1. The CDR3 runs to 16 residues. Germline lookup yields CDR1 SGHRS and CDR2 YFSETQ. Trimming cost V 1 base and J 0 bases; bases outside gene matches: 4. The CDR3 region is CASSLWTGGSYNEQFF. In nucleotides, the CDR3 is TGCGCCAGCAGCTTGTGGACAGGAGGCTCCTACAATGAGCAGTTCTTC.

V gene TRBV5-8 combines with J gene TRBJ1-5; D perhaps matches TRBD1 (6 bases). Deletions cut 4 bases from V and 6 bases from J, with 17 bases between. Germline assignment: CDR1 SGHTS and CDR2 YDEGEE. The CDR3 extends over 15 amino acids. Here the CDR3 reads CASSTTAGGGQPQHF. The CDR3 DNA reads as TGTGCCAGCAGCACCACAGCGGGGGGCGGTCAGCCCCAGCATTTT.

The CDR3 protein is CASRLREAAAGELFF. CDR3 DNA sequence: TGTGCCAGTAGACTCCGGGAGGCCGCGGCCGGGGAGCTGTTTTTT. The chain carries TRBV19 and TRBJ2-2; 7 nucleotides match TRBD2. The J segment lost 6 bases and the V segment lost 6 bases, leaving 10 bases of the junction unmatched. From germline, CDR1 is LNHDA and CDR2 SQIVND (reference sequence). The CDR3 is made up of 15 amino acids.

The rearrangement joins TRBV5-1 to TRBJ1-1, with TRBD1 as a possible D gene (5 bases). Germline CDR1 is SGHRS and CDR2 is YFSETQ. CDR3 size: 14 residues. Trimming removed 0 bases at V and 6 bases at J, with 12 bases between. The CDR3 DNA reads as TGCGCCAGCAGCTTGGAAGGCAGGGCGGCTGAAGCTTTCTTT. This sequence encodes CASSLEGRAAEAFF. Looking up the rest from reference TRBV5-1 and TRBJ1-1 gives the full variable domain: KAGVTQTPRYLIKTRGQQVTLSCSPISGHRSVSWYQQTPGQGLQFLFEYFSETQRNKGNFPGRFSGRQFSNSRSEMNVSTLELGDSALYLCASSLEGRAAEAFFGQGTRLTVV.

This chain connects TRBV6-1 to TRBJ2-1; weak D call: TRBD1 (5 bases). This CDR3 has 14 residues. CDR1 and CDR2 from the germline V gene are MNHNS and SASEGT. The ends were cut back, 2 bases at V and 10 bases at J, with 15 bases in the middle. As DNA, the CDR3 is TGTGCCAGCAGTGAATTAGCCCAGGGTAGGGAGCAGTTCTTC. Protein: CASSELAQGREQFF.

The rearrangement links TRBV13 to TRBJ2-1, with TRBD1 matching over 9 bases. Trimming took 6 bases from V and 4 from J; bases not matched to a gene: 4. The germline V gene has CDR1 PRHDT and CDR2 FYEKMQ (reference sequence). This CDR3 region has 14 residues. As DNA, the CDR3 is TGTGCCAGCAGGGACAGGGGCTTTTACAATGAGCAGTTCTTC. As protein: CASRDRGFYNEQFF.

This chain joins TRBV2 and TRBJ2-5, with D perhaps TRBD1 (7 bases). The J call may not be correct, given that the DNA end is closer to TRBJ2-7. CDR1 SNHLY and CDR2 FYNNEI come from the germline V gene. The CDR3 sequence is 14 residues long. The CDR3 spells CASKSGAGGNEQYF. CDR3 DNA: TGTGCCAGCAAGAGTGGGGCAGGGGGGAACGAGCAGTACTTC.

V is TRBV7-9 and J is TRBJ2-5, with D possibly matching TRBD2 (5 bases). The CDR3 is made up of 14 amino acids. Germline V gene sequence: CDR1 SEHNR, CDR2 FQNEAQ (reference sequence). Trimming removed 0 bases from V and 7 bases from J, with 12 bases in between. CDR3 bases: TGTGCCAGCAGCTTAGCGGAGGCGGCCTGGACCCAGTACTTC. Residues: CASSLAEAAWTQYF. The entire variable domain, with the rest obtained from reference TRBV7-9 and TRBJ2-5, is as follows: DTGVSQNPRHKITKRGQNVTFRCDPISEHNRLYWYRQTLGQGPEFLTYFQNEAQLEKSRLLSDRFSAERPKGSFSTLEIQRTEQGDSAMYLCASSLAEAAWTQYFGPGTRLLVL.

The chain links TRBV2 to TRBJ2-1; 8 bases agree with TRBD2. CDR3 length: 15 amino acids. Germline V lookup: CDR1 SNHLY, CDR2 FYNNEI. V shed 7 bases, J shed 5 bases, and the junction held 10 bases outside the gene matches. The CDR3 sequence: CASIRWLAGDNEQFF. The CDR3, as DNA: TGTGCCAGCATTCGGTGGCTAGCGGGCGACAATGAGCAGTTCTTC.

This clone turned up a few times. This rearrangement joins TRBV29-1 to TRBJ2-5; possibly TRBD2 for D (7 bases). Germline lookup yields CDR1 SQVTM and CDR2 ANQGSEA. Trimming cost V 7 bases and J 7 bases, with 19 bases left between them. This CDR3 spans 13 amino acids. The CDR3 here is CSAGEGGPGTQYF. The DNA of the CDR3 is TGCAGCGCGGGGGAGGGGGGACCGGGGACCCAGTACTTC.

This rearrangement joins TRBV6-5 to TRBJ1-5; 7 nucleotides line up with TRBD1. V was pared by 6 bases and J by 6 bases, with 8 bases of the junction left unmatched. Germline lookup yields CDR1 MNHEY and CDR2 SVGAGI. The CDR3 sequence is 14 residues long. This CDR3 reads CASSAGTVSQPQHF. The CDR3 nucleotides are TGTGCCAGCAGCGCCGGGACAGTAAGTCAGCCCCAGCATTTT.

The rearrangement uses TRBV6-1 and TRBJ1-2; D gene uncertain. V lost 3 bases to trimming and J lost 2 bases, with 7 bases between them. The germline V gene encodes CDR1 MNHNS and CDR2 SASEGT. The CDR3 loop spans 13 amino acids. CDR3 loop: CASSDGRNYGYTF. In nucleotides, the CDR3 is TGTGCCAGCAGTGATGGCAGGAACTATGGCTACACCTTC.

The rearrangement joins TRBV5-1 to TRBJ2-3; 15 bases agree with TRBD2. The CDR3 runs 17 residues. Germline V CDR1 and CDR2: SGHRS, YFSETQ. Trimming at V came to 4 bases and at J to 3 bases, leaving 6 bases not matched to a gene. Written as DNA, the CDR3 is TGCGCCAGCAGCCCCAGGGGGACTAGCGGGGGGACAGATACGCAGTATTTT. Translation gives CASSPRGTSGGTDTQYF.

The rearrangement uses TRBV6-1 and TRBJ1-1; 8 bases are shared with TRBD1. Germline trimming cut 5 bases from V and 3 bases from J; bases unmatched to any gene: 8. Per the germline V gene, CDR1 is MNHNS and CDR2 is SASEGT. The CDR3 sequence is 15 residues long. The CDR3 here is CASSSRTGTDTEAFF. The CDR3 DNA follows: TGTGCCAGCAGTTCCCGGACAGGGACGGACACTGAAGCTTTCTTT.

The V call is TRBV4-2, the J call TRBJ2-3; maybe TRBD2 (6 bases). This CDR3 is built from 19 residues. V shed 4 bases and J shed 2 bases, with 25 bases lying between them. Germline V gene sequence: CDR1 LGHNA, CDR2 YNFKEQ. CDR3 in DNA: TGTGCCAGCAGCCGCAAGGGGTCCTTCCTGGCGGGGTCCACAGATACGCAGTATTTT. Translated: CASSRKGSFLAGSTDTQYF.